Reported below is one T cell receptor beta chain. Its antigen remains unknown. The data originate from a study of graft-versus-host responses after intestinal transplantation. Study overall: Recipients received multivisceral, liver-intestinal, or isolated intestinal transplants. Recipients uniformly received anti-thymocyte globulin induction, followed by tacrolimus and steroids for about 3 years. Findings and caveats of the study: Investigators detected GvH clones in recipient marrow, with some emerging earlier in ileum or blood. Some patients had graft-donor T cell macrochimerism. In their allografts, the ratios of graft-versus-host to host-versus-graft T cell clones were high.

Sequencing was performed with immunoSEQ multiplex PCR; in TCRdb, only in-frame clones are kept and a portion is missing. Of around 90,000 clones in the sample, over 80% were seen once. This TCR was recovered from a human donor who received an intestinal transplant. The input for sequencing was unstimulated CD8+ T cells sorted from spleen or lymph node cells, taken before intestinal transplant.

CDR3 nucleotide sequence: TGTGCCAGCAGAAGTAGCGGGAGCTCCTACAATGAGCAGTTCTTC. Its protein is CASRSSGSSYNEQFF. The rearrangement joins TRBV27 to TRBJ2-1; TRBD2 matches at 9 bases. J was trimmed by 0 bases and V by 6 bases; bases with no gene match: 3. CDR3 length: 15 amino acids. The V gene's germline CDR1 is MNHEY and CDR2 SMNVEV (reference sequence).